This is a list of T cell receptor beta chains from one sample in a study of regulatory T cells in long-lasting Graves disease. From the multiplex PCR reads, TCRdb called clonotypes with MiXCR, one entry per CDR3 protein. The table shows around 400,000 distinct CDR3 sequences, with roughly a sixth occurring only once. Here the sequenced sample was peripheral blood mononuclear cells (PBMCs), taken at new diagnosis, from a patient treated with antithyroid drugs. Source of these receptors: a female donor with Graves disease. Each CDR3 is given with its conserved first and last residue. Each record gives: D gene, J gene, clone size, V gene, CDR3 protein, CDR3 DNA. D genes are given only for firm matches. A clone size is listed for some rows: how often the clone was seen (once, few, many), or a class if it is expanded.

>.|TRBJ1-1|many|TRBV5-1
CASSLEQGNTEAFF
TGCGCCAGCAGCCTCGAACAGGGAAACACTGAAGCTTTCTTT
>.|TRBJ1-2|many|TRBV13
CASSLGKGNYGYTF
TGTGCCAGCAGCTTAGGCAAAGGGAACTATGGCTACACCTTC
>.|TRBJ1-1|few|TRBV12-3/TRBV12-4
CASSFGPLRGNTEAFF
TGTGCCAGCAGTTTTGGCCCACTTAGAGGGAACACTGAAGCTTTCTTT
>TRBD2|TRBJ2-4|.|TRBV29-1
CSVEDLGLAGAKNIQYF
TGCAGCGTTGAAGATCTGGGGCTAGCGGGAGCCAAAAACATTCAGTACTTC
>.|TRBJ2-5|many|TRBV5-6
CASSLAVGGPGETQYF
TGTGCCAGCAGCTTGGCAGTTGGGGGCCCGGGGGAGACCCAGTACTTC
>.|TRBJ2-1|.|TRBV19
CASAGTAARSYNEQFF
TGTGCCAGTGCCGGGACCGCCGCTCGGTCCTACAATGAGCAGTTCTTC
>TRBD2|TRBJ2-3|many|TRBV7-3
CASSLSTSGDTQYF
TGTGCCAGCAGCTTATCTACTAGCGGGGATACGCAGTATTTT
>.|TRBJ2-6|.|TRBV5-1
CASSMRAQGRGPGHISGANVLTF
TGCGCCAGCAGCATGAGAGCGCAGGGTAGGGGCCCGGGCCATATCTCTGGGGCCAACGTCCTGACTTTC
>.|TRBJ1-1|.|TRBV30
CAWSESGRGGTEAFF
TGTGCCTGGAGTGAGTCAGGGAGAGGCGGCACTGAAGCTTTCTTT
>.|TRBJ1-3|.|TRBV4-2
CASSFRTEGNTIYF
TGTGCCAGCAGCTTCCGGACGGAGGGAAACACCATATATTTT
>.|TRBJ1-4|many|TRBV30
CAWSAEQGYHEKLFF
TGTGCCTGGAGTGCGGAACAGGGATATCATGAAAAACTGTTTTTT
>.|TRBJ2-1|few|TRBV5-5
CASSWGGRDEQFF
TGTGCCAGCAGCTGGGGGGGGCGGGATGAGCAGTTCTTC
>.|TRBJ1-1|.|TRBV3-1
CASSQGHSAAPAFF
TGTGCCAGCAGCCAAGGACACAGCGCCGCTCCAGCTTTCTTT
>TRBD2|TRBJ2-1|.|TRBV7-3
CASSSPGTSGKSEQFF
TGTGCCAGCAGCTCCCCCGGGACTAGCGGGAAGAGTGAGCAGTTCTTC
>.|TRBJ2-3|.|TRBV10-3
CAIREGATDTQYF
TGTGCCATCAGGGAAGGAGCTACGGATACGCAGTATTTT
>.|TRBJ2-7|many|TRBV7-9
CASSSTRDGIYEQYF
TGTGCCAGCAGCTCAACCCGGGACGGGATCTACGAGCAGTACTTC
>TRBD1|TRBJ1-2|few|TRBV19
CASTAEGQGAEGYTF
TGTGCCAGTACCGCCGAGGGACAGGGGGCCGAAGGCTACACCTTC
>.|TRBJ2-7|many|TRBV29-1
CSVGIRGARSDYEQYF
TGCAGCGTTGGAATACGGGGAGCACGCTCGGACTACGAGCAGTACTTC
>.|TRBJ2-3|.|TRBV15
CATGISDTQYF
TGTGCCACCGGGATTTCAGATACGCAGTATTTT
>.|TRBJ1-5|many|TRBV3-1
CAGGSLGEDSNQPQHF
TGTGCCGGTGGGTCCTTAGGCGAAGATAGCAATCAGCCCCAGCATTTT
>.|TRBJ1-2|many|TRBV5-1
CASSLAWGDGYTF
TGCGCCAGCAGCTTGGCCTGGGGGGATGGCTACACCTTC
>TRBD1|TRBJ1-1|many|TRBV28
CASSLRGLGDTEAFF
TGTGCCAGCAGTCTCAGGGGGCTCGGGGACACTGAAGCTTTCTTT
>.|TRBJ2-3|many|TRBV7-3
CASSTLAGYTDTQYF
TGTGCCAGCAGCACCCTTGCGGGCTACACAGATACGCAGTATTTT
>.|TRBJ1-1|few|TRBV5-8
CASSLARGVGNTEAFF
TGTGCCAGCAGCTTGGCCAGGGGAGTAGGGAACACTGAAGCTTTCTTT
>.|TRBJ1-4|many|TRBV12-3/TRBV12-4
CASSAWDIREKLFF
TGTGCCAGCAGTGCCTGGGACATTCGTGAAAAACTGTTTTTT
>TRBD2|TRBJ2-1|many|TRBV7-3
CASSSSGRNQRGEQFF
TGTGCCAGCAGCTCTAGCGGGCGTAACCAGCGGGGTGAGCAGTTCTTC
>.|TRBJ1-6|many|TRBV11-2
CASSRPGNSPLHF
TGTGCCAGCAGCCGCCCGGGGAATTCACCCCTCCACTTT
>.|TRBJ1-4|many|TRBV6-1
CATSRVFHGEKLFF
TGTGCCACCAGCCGAGTTTTTCATGGTGAAAAACTGTTTTTT
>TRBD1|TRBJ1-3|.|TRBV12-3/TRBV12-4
CASSLGQVGNTIYF
TGTGCCAGCAGTTTGGGACAGGTTGGAAACACCATATATTTT
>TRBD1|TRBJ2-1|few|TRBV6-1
CASSQIQGAPDNEQFF
TGTGCCAGCAGCCAAATTCAGGGGGCGCCGGACAATGAGCAGTTCTTC
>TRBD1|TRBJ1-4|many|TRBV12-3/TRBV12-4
CASIGLTGRGEKLFF
TGTGCCAGCATAGGCTTGACAGGGAGAGGTGAAAAACTGTTTTTT
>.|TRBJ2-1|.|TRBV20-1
CSARPGTRSETQFF
TGCAGTGCTAGACCGGGAACTAGGAGCGAGACCCAGTTCTTC
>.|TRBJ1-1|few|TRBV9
CASSGGKGTEALF
TGTGCCAGCAGCGGCGGGAAGGGCACTGAAGCTCTCTTT
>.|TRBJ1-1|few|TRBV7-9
CASSFGTLEAFF
TGTGCCAGCAGCTTCGGGACCCTTGAAGCTTTCTTT
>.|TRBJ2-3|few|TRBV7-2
CASSSTGTGVGTDTQYF
TGTGCCAGCAGCTCAACCGGTACTGGGGTAGGCACAGATACGCAGTATTTT
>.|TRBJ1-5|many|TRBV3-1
CASSQKWGNQPQHF
TGTGCCAGCAGCCAAAAATGGGGGAATCAGCCCCAGCATTTT
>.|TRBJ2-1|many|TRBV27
CASSFRDGGRNEQFF
TGTGCCAGCAGTTTCAGGGACGGCGGGCGCAATGAGCAGTTCTTC
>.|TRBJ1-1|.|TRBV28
CASSFFMTEAFF
TGTGCCAGCAGTTTTTTTATGACTGAAGCTTTCTTT
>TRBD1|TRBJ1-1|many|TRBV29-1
CSVHQGGRFRTEAFF
TGCAGCGTCCACCAGGGGGGGAGGTTTAGGACTGAAGCTTTCTTT
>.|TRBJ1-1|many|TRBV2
CASSELRGNTEAFF
TGTGCCAGCAGTGAATTACGGGGGAACACTGAAGCTTTCTTT
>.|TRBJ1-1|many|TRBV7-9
CASSLEVVSTEAFF
TGTGCCAGCAGCTTAGAGGTCGTTAGCACTGAAGCTTTCTTT
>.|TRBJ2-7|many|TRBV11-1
CASSPSVRGTWSAEQYF
TGTGCCAGCAGCCCAAGCGTCCGCGGGACTTGGTCTGCCGAGCAGTACTTC
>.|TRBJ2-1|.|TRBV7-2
CASSLEWTSPPREQFF
TGTGCCAGCAGCTTAGAGTGGACTTCCCCACCCAGGGAGCAGTTCTTC
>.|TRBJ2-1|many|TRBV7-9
CASSTFGLDNEQFF
TGTGCCAGCAGCACTTTCGGACTGGACAATGAGCAGTTCTTC